A single sample gave rise to the 3 T cell receptor beta chains below, sequenced in a study of blood T cell repertoires in COVID-19. Assay used: immunoSEQ multiplex PCR; TCRdb lists only in-frame clones, some missing. The sample yields more than 300,000 clones, just under 90% seen once. The source material was PBMCs or T cells enriched from blood (not recorded which). These receptors were collected from a woman in her thirties who had recovered from COVID-19.

This chain links TRBV4-3 with TRBJ2-3; 11 bases are shared with TRBD2. CDR1 and CDR2 (germline): LGHNA, YSLEER. This CDR3 contains 17 residues. Unmatched junction bases numbered 9, after V lost 3 bases and J lost 4 bases. The CDR3 nucleotides read TGCGCCAGCAGCCAGGGGCTAGCGGGAGGATTATCAGATACGCAGTATTTT. Protein: CASSQGLAGGLSDTQYF.

The rearrangement uses TRBV6-5 and TRBJ2-7; unclear D gene. Germline values: CDR1 MNHEY, CDR2 SVGAGI. The V end lost 2 bases, the J end lost 6 bases, and 17 bases lay between the germline ends. The CDR3 totals 15 residues. DNA of the CDR3: TGTGCCAGCAGTTACCGGGTTTCGTCTATCTCCGAGCAGTACTTC. It specifies CASSYRVSSISEQYF.

In nucleotides, the CDR3 is TGTGCCAGCAGCTTAGATACAGGGGACCTGACTTTC. This encodes CASSLDTGDLTF. V gene TRBV11-1 combines with J gene TRBJ2-6, with 7 bases aligning to TRBD1. The CDR3 runs 12 residues. After removal of 1 base from V and 15 bases from J, the junction contained 3 bases not matched to a gene. Germline V lookup: CDR1 SGHAT, CDR2 FQDESV (reference sequence). Using reference TRBV11-1 and TRBJ2-6 for the parts outside the CDR3, the full variable domain is EAEVAQSPRYKITEKSQAVAFWCDPISGHATLYWYRQILGQGPELLVQFQDESVVDDSQLPKDRFSAERLKGVDSTLKIQPAELGDSAMYLCASSLDTGDLTFGAGSRLTVL.